These T cell receptor beta chains were read from a single sample in a study of CD8+CD57+ T cells in acquired aplastic anemia. TCRdb analysed the reads with MiXCR anew, one entry per CDR3 protein. The sample consists of 150,000 to 200,000 distinct CDR3 sequences, 40% to 50% of them appearing once. What was sequenced was sorted CD4+, CD8+, or CD8+CD57+ T cells (not recorded which) from PBMCs. The source is a human donor with aplastic anemia. Each CDR3 is given with its conserved first and last residue. The D gene is left open where the match is weak. Size is stated for part of the rows, as once, few or many counts, or as a class when the clone is expanded.

d_call j_call v_call clone_size cdr3_aa cdr3_nt
TRBD1 TRBJ2-1 TRBV29-1 - CSVVLGQGAYNEQFF TGCAGCGTTGTATTGGGACAGGGGGCTTACAATGAGCAGTTCTTC
TRBD1 TRBJ1-5 TRBV2 - CASSEGGQGNQPQHF TGTGCCAGCAGTGAAGGGGGACAGGGGAATCAGCCCCAGCATTTT
- TRBJ2-3 TRBV11-2 - CASSLSQSPSTDTQYF TGTGCCAGCAGCTTATCACAATCCCCTAGCACAGATACGCAGTATTTT
- TRBJ2-3 TRBV2 - CASRVRSTDTQYF TGTGCCAGCCGCGTCAGAAGCACAGATACGCAGTATTTT
TRBD1 TRBJ1-1 TRBV19 - CASRTYRGRNTEAFF TGTGCCAGTAGAACCTACAGGGGCAGGAACACTGAAGCTTTCTTT
- TRBJ2-7 TRBV10-3 - CAISESYGTTYEQYF TGTGCCATCAGTGAGTCGTATGGGACAACCTACGAGCAGTACTTC
TRBD1 TRBJ1-1 TRBV7-2 - CASSFDRGTEAFF TGTGCCAGCAGCTTCGACAGGGGAACTGAAGCTTTCTTT
- TRBJ2-7 TRBV6-5 many CASSYSTGSDLSSSPEQYF TGTGCCAGCAGTTACTCTACGGGATCCGATCTTTCCTCTTCTCCGGAGCAGTACTTC
- TRBJ2-3 TRBV10-2 - CASGPYTQYF TGCGCCAGCGGGCCGTATACGCAGTATTTT
- TRBJ1-2 TRBV20-1 - CSANRLAGNYGYTF TGCAGTGCAAACAGACTAGCGGGGAACTATGGCTACACCTTC
- TRBJ1-5 TRBV7-2 - CASSLDLNQPQHF TGTGCCAGCAGCTTAGACTTGAATCAGCCCCAGCATTTT
TRBD2 TRBJ2-7 TRBV7-2 many CASSLALGGVGYEQYF TGTGCCAGCAGCTTAGCGCTGGGGGGGGTCGGCTACGAGCAGTACTTC
- TRBJ1-2 TRBV2 - CASREPTANYGYIF TGTGCCAGCAGGGAACCGACGGCTAACTATGGCTACATCTTC
- TRBJ2-3 TRBV20-1 - CSPGPTDTQYF TGCAGTCCTGGCCCTACAGATACGCAGTATTTT
TRBD2 TRBJ2-2 TRBV29-1 many CSAGTSYLTGELFF TGCAGCGCAGGGACTAGCTACCTCACCGGGGAGCTGTTTTTT
TRBD1 TRBJ2-7 TRBV2 - CASRGQTSAYEQYF TGTGCCAGCAGGGGACAGACGTCTGCTTACGAGCAGTACTTC
- TRBJ2-3 TRBV11-2 many CASSPTRDADTQYF TGTGCCAGCAGCCCCACTAGGGACGCGGATACGCAGTATTTT
- TRBJ2-3 TRBV29-1 many CSASQGRPTDTQYF TGCAGCGCCTCTCAAGGGAGGCCGACAGATACGCAGTATTTT
TRBD1 TRBJ2-7 TRBV11-2 - CASSRVGQVLSYEQYF TGTGCCAGCAGCCGTGTCGGACAGGTCCTCTCCTACGAGCAGTACTTC
TRBD1 TRBJ2-7 TRBV27 few CASSPDRDPLYEQYF TGTGCCAGCAGTCCCGACAGGGACCCGCTCTACGAGCAGTACTTC
TRBD2 TRBJ2-5 TRBV19 - CASSPAGAKLETQYF TGTGCCAGTAGCCCAGCGGGGGCGAAGTTAGAGACCCAGTACTTC
- TRBJ2-1 TRBV12-3/TRBV12-4 many CASSLERGVSEQFF TGTGCCAGCAGTTTAGAGAGGGGAGTAAGTGAGCAGTTCTTC
TRBD2 TRBJ2-5 TRBV7-9 many CAVPRGGAGGETQYF TGTGCCGTCCCGCGGGGGGGGGCGGGCGGAGAGACCCAGTACTTC
TRBD1 TRBJ1-3 TRBV5-1 - CASSPQGLMNTIYF TGCGCCAGCAGCCCACAGGGGTTGATGAACACCATATATTTT
- TRBJ1-2 TRBV24-1 many CATSDYRANYGYTF TGTGCCACCAGTGATTATCGAGCCAACTATGGCTACACCTTC
TRBD1 TRBJ2-7 TRBV7-2 - CASSQGAGGSYEQYF TGTGCCAGCAGCCAGGGGGCAGGGGGCTCCTACGAGCAGTACTTC
TRBD1 TRBJ1-2 TRBV5-1 - CASSGGQGLEGYGYTF TGCGCCAGCAGCGGGGGACAGGGACTCGAGGGCTATGGCTACACCTTC
- TRBJ1-3 TRBV6-6 - CASSYPGTGNTIYF TGTGCCAGCAGTTACCCCGGGACAGGAAACACCATATATTTT
- TRBJ2-7 TRBV12-3/TRBV12-4 - CASSLQASYEQYF TGTGCCAGCAGTCTCCAGGCTAGCTACGAGCAGTACTTC
- TRBJ1-2 TRBV7-2 - CAGSRGGGYGYTF TGTGCCGGCAGCCGCGGGGGCGGCTATGGCTACACCTTC
TRBD2 TRBJ2-7 TRBV2 - CASMGGTSGYEQYF TGTGCCAGCATGGGAGGGACTAGCGGCTACGAGCAGTACTTC
TRBD1 TRBJ2-7 TRBV24-1 many CATSEGPTTRDRGDEQYF TGTGCCACCAGTGAAGGACCCACGACCCGGGACAGGGGGGACGAGCAGTACTTC
TRBD1 TRBJ2-7 TRBV2 - CASSGGQGTYEQYF TGTGCCAGCAGCGGGGGACAGGGTACCTACGAGCAGTACTTC
- TRBJ1-1 TRBV5-5 - CASSFRGPEDTEAFF TGTGCCAGCAGCTTTCGGGGACCCGAGGACACTGAAGCTTTCTTT
- TRBJ2-7 TRBV7-6 - CASSLVEGAYEQYF TGTGCCAGCAGCTTAGTGGAGGGAGCCTACGAGCAGTACTTC
- TRBJ2-1 TRBV24-1 once CATSDRSGGGCQQFF TGTGCCACCAGTGATCGGTCAGGGGGAGGATGTCAGCAGTTCTTC
TRBD1 TRBJ1-1 TRBV14 many CASSQAGTGNTEAFF TGTGCCAGCAGCCAAGCCGGGACAGGGAACACTGAAGCTTTCTTT
TRBD1 TRBJ1-2 TRBV24-1 - CATSAGTGANYGYTF TGTGCCACCAGTGCCGGGACAGGGGCCAACTATGGCTACACCTTC
- TRBJ2-5 TRBV5-1 many CASSLVGGVETQYF TGCGCCAGCAGCTTGGTAGGGGGTGTAGAGACCCAGTACTTC
TRBD2 TRBJ2-1 TRBV20-1 many CSVRTSGFGPLNEQFF TGCAGTGTAAGGACTAGCGGGTTCGGGCCCCTCAATGAGCAGTTCTTC
TRBD2 TRBJ2-7 TRBV14 - CASSQVSGLAGGEQYF TGTGCCAGCAGCCAAGTCTCGGGACTAGCGGGAGGTGAGCAGTACTTC
- TRBJ1-2 TRBV5-1 many CASSQRSQGTHGYTF TGCGCCAGCAGCCAGCGCTCACAGGGAACACATGGCTACACCTTC
- TRBJ2-1 TRBV15 - CATSGSGLPIEQFF TGTGCCACCAGCGGATCGGGGCTTCCCATTGAGCAGTTCTTC
- TRBJ1-1 TRBV7-9 once CASSPKGGVGEAFF TGTGCCAGCAGCCCTAAAGGGGGGGTGGGTGAAGCTTTCTTT
- TRBJ1-2 TRBV29-1 - CSVEEGTDYTF TGCAGCGTTGAAGAGGGAACGGACTACACCTTC
TRBD2 TRBJ2-3 TRBV20-1 few CSANTISGRAVQKIGDTQYF TGCAGTGCTAACACCATTAGCGGGAGGGCCGTTCAGAAGATAGGGGATACGCAGTATTTT
TRBD1 TRBJ2-2 TRBV2 few CASSDRDVSPELFF TGTGCCAGTTCGGACAGGGATGTTTCCCCGGAGCTGTTTTTT